This TCR beta chain was retrieved from a study of human T cells and chemical hapten exposure. Across the whole study: Patients were given diphenylcyclopropenone on the scalp weekly across the roughly 25-week study.

Regarding the study as a whole: Those TCRs sitting above 1 in 1000 frequency stayed the same with DPC sensitization.

This clonotype was seen a few times. The antigen is unknown. The CDR3 sequence is 16 residues long. Germline V lookup: CDR1 SGHKS, CDR2 YYEKEE (reference sequence). Trimming left V 4 bases short and J 3 bases short, with 20 bases between. The sample's time point: patch test 3, about 24 weeks after DPC sensitization. Treatment meaning: therapeutic diphenylcyclopropenone sensitization with weekly scalp DPC. People who gave samples had alopecia, were 18 to 70 years old, and were suitable for DPC. Within the library, unique molecular identifiers were attached to each individual cDNA molecule. TCRdb passed the RACE reads through MiXCR, listing each CDR3 protein once. The sample holds tens of thousands of distinct CDR3 sequences; approximately 10% are singletons and the top ten take roughly 3.7%.

The TCR originated in a woman aged 45-60 years with alopecia areata. Some clones in this sample may be carry-over from other donors' samples. Source: whole blood, taken in connection with sensitization to the hapten diphenylcyclopropenone (DPC). The chain has TRBV5-5 and TRBJ2-7; the D call may be TRBD1 or TRBD2 (5 bases each). The CDR3 here is CASSLGPRGENYEQYF. In nucleotides, the CDR3 is TGTGCCAGCAGCCTGGGACCACGAGGGGAGAACTACGAGCAGTACTTC.